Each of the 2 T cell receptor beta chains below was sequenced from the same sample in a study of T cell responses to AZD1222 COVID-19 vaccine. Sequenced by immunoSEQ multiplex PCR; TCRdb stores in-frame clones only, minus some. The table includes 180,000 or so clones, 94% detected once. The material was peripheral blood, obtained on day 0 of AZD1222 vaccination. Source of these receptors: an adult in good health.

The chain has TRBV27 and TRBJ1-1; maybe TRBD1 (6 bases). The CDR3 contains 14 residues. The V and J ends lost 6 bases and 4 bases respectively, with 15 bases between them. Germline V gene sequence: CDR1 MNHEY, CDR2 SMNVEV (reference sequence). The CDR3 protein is CASSFQGKGTEAFF. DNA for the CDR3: TGTGCCAGCAGCTTCCAGGGGAAAGGCACTGAAGCTTTCTTT.

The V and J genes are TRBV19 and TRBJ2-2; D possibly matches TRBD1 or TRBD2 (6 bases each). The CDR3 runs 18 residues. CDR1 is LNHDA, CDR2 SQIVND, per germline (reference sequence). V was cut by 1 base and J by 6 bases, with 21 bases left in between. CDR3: CASSIVQGSGRRSGELFF. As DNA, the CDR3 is TGTGCCAGTAGTATAGTGCAGGGGTCAGGGAGGCGGTCCGGGGAGCTGTTTTTT.